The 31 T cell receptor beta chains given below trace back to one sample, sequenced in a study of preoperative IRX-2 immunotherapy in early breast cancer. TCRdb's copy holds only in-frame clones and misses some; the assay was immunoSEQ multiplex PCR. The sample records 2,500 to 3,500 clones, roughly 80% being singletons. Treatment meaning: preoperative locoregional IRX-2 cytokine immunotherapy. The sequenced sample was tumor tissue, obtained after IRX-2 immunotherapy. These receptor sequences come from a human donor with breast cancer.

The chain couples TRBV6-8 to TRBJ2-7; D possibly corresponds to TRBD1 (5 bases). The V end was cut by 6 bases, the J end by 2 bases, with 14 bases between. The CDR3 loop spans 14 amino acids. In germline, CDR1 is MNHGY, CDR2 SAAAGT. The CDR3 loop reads CASSQIDSAYEQYF. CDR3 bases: TGTGCCAGCAGCCAAATCGACAGTGCCTACGAGCAGTACTTC.

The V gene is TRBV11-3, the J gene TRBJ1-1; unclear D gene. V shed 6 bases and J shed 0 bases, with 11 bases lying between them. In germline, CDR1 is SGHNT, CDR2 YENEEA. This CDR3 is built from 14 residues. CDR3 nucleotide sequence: TGTGCCAGCAGATCAGGAGGGATGAACACTGAAGCTTTCTTT. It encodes CASRSGGMNTEAFF.

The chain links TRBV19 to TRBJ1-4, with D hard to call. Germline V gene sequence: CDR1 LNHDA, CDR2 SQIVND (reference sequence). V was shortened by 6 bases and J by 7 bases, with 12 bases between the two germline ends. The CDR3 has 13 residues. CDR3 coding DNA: TGTGCCAGTAGGGGTCCATCCGGTGAAAAACTGTTTTTT. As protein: CASRGPSGEKLFF.

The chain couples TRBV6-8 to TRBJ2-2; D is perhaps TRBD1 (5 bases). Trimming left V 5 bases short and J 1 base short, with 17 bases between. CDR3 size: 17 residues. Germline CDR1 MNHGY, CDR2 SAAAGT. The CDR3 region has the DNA TGTGCCAGCAGTGATACCTATTTTCAGGGGAACACCGGGGAGCTGTTTTTT. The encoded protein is CASSDTYFQGNTGELFF.

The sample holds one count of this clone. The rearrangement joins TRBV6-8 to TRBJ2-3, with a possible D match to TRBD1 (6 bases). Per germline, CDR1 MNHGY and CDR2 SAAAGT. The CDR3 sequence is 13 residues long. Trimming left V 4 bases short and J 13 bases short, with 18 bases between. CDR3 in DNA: TGTGCCAGCAGTTTATCATTGGGGGCTGTCGAGTATTTT. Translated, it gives CASSLSLGAVEYF.

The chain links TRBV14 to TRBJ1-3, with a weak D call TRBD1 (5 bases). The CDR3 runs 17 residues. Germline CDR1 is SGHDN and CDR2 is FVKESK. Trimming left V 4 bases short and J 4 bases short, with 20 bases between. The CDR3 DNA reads TGTGCCAGCAGCCTTTCCCGGGGCAGGGACTTCGGAAACACCATATATTTT. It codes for CASSLSRGRDFGNTIYF.

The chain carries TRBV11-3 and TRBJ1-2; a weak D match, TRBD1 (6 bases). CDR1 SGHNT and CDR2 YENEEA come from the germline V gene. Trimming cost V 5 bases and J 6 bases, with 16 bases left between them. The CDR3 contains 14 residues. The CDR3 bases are TGTGCCAGCAGCCCAGAGTGGCAGGGGCATGGCTACACCTTC. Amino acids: CASSPEWQGHGYTF.

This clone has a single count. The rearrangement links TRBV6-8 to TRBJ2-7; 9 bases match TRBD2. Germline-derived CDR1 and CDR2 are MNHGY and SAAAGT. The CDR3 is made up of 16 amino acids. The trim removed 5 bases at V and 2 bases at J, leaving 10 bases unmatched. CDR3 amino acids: CASSPLGGGRAYEQYF. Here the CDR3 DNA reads TGTGCCAGCAGTCCACTAGGTGGCGGGAGGGCCTACGAGCAGTACTTC.

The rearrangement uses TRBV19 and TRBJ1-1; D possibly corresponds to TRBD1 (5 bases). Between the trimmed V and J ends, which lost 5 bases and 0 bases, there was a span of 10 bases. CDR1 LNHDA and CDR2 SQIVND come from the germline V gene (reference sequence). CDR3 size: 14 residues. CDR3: CASSPPGVNTEAFF. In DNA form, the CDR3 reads TGTGCCAGTAGTCCCCCGGGGGTGAACACTGAAGCTTTCTTT.

The CDR3 here is CASSPGPGETQYF. Here the CDR3 DNA reads TGTGCCAGCTCACCAGGCCCAGGAGAGACCCAGTACTTC. This chain links TRBV18 with TRBJ2-5; D is unclear. Looked up from germline, CDR1 is KGHSH and CDR2 is LQKENI. V lost 2 bases and J lost 4, with 8 bases in between. This CDR3 comprises 13 residues.

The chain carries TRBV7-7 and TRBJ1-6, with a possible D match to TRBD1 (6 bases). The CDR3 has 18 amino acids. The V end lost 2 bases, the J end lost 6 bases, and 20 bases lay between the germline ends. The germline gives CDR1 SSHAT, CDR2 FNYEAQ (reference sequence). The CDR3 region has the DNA TGTGCCAGCAGCTTAACGGGGGGCGCGAGGTGGCCTAATTCACCCCTCCACTTT. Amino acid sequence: CASSLTGGARWPNSPLHF.

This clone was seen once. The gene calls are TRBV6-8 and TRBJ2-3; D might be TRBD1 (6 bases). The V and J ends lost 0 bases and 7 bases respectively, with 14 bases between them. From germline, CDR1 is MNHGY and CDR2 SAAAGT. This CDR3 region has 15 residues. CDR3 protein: CASSYSLQGRHTQYF. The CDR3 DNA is TGTGCCAGCAGTTACTCACTACAGGGACGGCATACGCAGTATTTT.

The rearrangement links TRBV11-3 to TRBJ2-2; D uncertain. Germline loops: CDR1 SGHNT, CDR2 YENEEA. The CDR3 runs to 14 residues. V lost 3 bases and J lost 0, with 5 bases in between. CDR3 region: CASSFETNTGELFF. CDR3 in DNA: TGTGCCAGCAGCTTCGAAACGAACACCGGGGAGCTGTTTTTT.

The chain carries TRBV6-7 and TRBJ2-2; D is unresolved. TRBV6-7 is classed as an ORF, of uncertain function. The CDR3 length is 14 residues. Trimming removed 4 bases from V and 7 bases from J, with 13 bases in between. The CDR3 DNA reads TGTGCCAGCAGTTTGGACGGGCTGGGCGGGGAGCTGTTTTTT. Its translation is CASSLDGLGGELFF.

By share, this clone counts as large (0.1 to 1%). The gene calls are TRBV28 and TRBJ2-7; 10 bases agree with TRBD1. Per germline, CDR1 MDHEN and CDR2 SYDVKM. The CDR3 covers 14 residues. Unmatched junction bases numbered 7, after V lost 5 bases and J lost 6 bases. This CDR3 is CASSADRGLSEQYF. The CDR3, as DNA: TGTGCCAGCAGTGCAGACAGGGGGCTGTCCGAGCAGTACTTC.

CDR3 loop: CATSRSTGTTKRANEKLFF. The CDR3 nucleotides are TGTGCCACCAGCAGATCAACCGGGACAACAAAGCGCGCTAATGAAAAACTGTTTTTT. The J gene is TRBJ1-4, the V gene TRBV15; D possibly corresponds to TRBD1 (6 bases). V dropped 2 bases and J dropped 3 bases, with 22 bases sitting between them. The CDR3 runs 19 residues. Germline V lookup: CDR1 LNHNV, CDR2 YYDKDF (reference sequence).

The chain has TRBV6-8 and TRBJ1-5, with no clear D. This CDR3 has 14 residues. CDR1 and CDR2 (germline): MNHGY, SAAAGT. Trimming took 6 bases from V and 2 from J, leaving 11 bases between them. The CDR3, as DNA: TGTGCCAGCAGGGAAGGGATGGGCAATCAGCCCCAGCATTTT. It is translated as CASREGMGNQPQHF.

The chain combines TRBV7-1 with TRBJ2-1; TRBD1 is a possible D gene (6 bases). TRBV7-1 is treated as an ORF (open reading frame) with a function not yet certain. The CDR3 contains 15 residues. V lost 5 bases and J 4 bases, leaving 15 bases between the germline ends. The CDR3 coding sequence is TGTGCCAGCAGCCCCGCGAGGACAGCTTACAATGAGCAGTTCTTC. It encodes CASSPARTAYNEQFF.

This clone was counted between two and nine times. CDR3 in DNA: TGTGCCTGGAGTCCCCACATGGTTTCTTCAGCCCAGCATTTT. Translation: CAWSPHMVSSAQHF. The rearrangement uses TRBV30 and TRBJ1-5; D not certain. The germline V gene encodes CDR1 GTSNPN and CDR2 SVGIG (reference sequence). This CDR3 comprises 14 residues. The germline V and J ends were trimmed by 2 bases and 11 bases, with 19 bases remaining between them.

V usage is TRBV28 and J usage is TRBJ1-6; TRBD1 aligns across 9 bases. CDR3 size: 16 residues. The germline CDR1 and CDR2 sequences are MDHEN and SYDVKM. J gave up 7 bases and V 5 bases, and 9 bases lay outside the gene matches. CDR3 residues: CASSPSGTGWNSPLHF. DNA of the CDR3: TGTGCCAGCAGTCCCTCGGGGACAGGGTGGAATTCACCCCTCCACTTT.

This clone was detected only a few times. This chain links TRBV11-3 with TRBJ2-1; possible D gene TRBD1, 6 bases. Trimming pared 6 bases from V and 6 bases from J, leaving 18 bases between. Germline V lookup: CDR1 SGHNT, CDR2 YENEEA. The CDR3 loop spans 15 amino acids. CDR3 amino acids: CASSTGSFVSNEQFF. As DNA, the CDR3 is TGTGCCAGCAGTACAGGGTCTTTTGTCTCCAATGAGCAGTTCTTC.

In DNA form, the CDR3 reads TGTGCCAGCAGGGGACAGGCAGATAATGAAAAACTGTTTTTT. Translation: CASRGQADNEKLFF. J is TRBJ1-4 and V is TRBV6-8; 8 nucleotides match TRBD1. Germline assignment: CDR1 MNHGY and CDR2 SAAAGT. J lost 4 bases, V lost 6 bases, and 4 bases had no gene match. CDR3 size: 14 residues.

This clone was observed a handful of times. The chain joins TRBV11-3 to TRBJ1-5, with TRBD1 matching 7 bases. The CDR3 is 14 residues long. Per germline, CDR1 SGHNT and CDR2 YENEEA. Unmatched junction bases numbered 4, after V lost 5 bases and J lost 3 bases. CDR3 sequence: CASSSDRDNQPQHF. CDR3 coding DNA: TGTGCCAGCAGCAGCGACAGGGACAATCAGCCCCAGCATTTT.

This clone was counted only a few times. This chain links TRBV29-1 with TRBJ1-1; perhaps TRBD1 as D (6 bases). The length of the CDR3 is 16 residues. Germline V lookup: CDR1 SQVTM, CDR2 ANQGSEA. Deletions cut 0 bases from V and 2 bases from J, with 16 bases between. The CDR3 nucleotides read TGCAGCGTTGAAGATCGAACGGAGGGGGTAAACACTGAAGCTTTCTTT. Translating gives CSVEDRTEGVNTEAFF.

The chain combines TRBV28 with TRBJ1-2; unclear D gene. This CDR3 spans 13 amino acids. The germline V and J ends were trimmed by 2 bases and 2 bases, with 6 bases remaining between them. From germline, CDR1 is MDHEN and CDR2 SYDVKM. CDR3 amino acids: CASSLGVNYGYTF. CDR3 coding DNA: TGTGCCAGCAGTTTAGGGGTAAACTATGGCTACACCTTC.

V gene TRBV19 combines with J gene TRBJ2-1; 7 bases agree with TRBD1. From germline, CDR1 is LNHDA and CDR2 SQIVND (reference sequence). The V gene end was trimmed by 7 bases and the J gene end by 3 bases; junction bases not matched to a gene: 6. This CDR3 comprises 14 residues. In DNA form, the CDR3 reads TGTGCCAGTACCTTAGGGACAGTCTACAATGAGCAGTTCTTC. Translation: CASTLGTVYNEQFF.

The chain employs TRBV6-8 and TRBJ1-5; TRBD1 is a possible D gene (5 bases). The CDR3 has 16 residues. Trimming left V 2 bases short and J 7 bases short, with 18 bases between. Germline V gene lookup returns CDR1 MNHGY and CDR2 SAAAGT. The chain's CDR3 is CASSYKGTGKGQPQHF. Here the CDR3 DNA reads TGTGCCAGCAGTTACAAAGGGACGGGTAAAGGCCAGCCCCAGCATTTT.

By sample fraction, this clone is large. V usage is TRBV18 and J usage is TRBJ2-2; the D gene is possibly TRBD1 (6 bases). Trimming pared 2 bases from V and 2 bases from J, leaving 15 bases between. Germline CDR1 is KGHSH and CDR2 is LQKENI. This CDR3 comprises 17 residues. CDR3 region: CASSPWYREENTGELFF. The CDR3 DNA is TGTGCCAGCTCACCATGGTACAGGGAAGAAAACACCGGGGAGCTGTTTTTT. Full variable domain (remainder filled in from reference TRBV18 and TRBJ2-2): NAGVMQNPRHLVRRRGQEARLRCSPMKGHSHVYWYRQLPEEGLKFMVYLQKENIIDESGMPKERFSAEFPKEGPSILRIQQVVRGDSAAYFCASSPWYREENTGELFFGEGSRLTVL.

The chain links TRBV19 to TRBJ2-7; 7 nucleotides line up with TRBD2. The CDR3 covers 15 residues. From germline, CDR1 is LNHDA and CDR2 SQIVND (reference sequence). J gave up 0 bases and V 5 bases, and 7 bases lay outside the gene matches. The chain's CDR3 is CASSSRSGVSYEQYF. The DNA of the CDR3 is TGTGCCAGTAGTTCACGGAGCGGGGTCTCCTACGAGCAGTACTTC.

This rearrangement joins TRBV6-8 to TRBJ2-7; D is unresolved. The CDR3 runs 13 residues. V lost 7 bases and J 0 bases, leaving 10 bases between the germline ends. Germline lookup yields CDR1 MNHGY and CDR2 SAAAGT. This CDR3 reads CASKLTDSYEQYF. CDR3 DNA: TGTGCCAGCAAATTGACCGACTCCTACGAGCAGTACTTC.

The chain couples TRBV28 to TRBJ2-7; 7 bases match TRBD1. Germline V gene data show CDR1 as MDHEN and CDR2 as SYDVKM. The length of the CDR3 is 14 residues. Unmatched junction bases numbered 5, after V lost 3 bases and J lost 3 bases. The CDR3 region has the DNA TGTGCCAGCAGTTTCAATCACAGGGGCTACGAGCAGTACTTC. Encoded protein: CASSFNHRGYEQYF.